This T cell receptor beta chain was observed in a study of shared clonotypes between healthy human individuals. Notes on this clone: A read error may produce the germline difference seen at one junction end.

This CDR3 has 15 residues. Germline assignment: CDR1 SGHTA and CDR2 FQGTGA. Using immunoSEQ multiplex PCR, the repertoire was profiled, and TCRdb retains in-frame clones only, with some absent. The profile shows 550,000 to 800,000 clones, about 92% of them singletons. The sequence was obtained from a man aged 18 to 30 in good health. Some clones in this sample may be carry-over from other donors' samples. Sequenced input: memory CD8+ T cells from PBMCs. Sample subset: CD45RO+ cells pooled with CCR7-negative TemRA cells. The V and J genes are TRBV7-3 and TRBJ2-7, with D maybe TRBD2 (5 bases). The CDR3 is CASSLTGYPSSEQYF. The DNA of the CDR3 is TGTGCCAGCAGCCTAACGGGGTACCCTTCATCCGAGCAGTACTTC.